The 19 T cell receptor beta chains in this list originate from one sample, sequenced in a study of blood T cell repertoires in COVID-19. Assay used: immunoSEQ multiplex PCR; TCRdb lists only in-frame clones, some missing. The table records some 150,000 clones, about 73% of them present only once. The sequencing input was peripheral blood. These TCRs come from a man older than 75 with acute or convalescent COVID-19.

This clone was seen once. This chain uses TRBV6-5 with TRBJ2-1; maybe TRBD1 (5 bases). Germline loops: CDR1 MNHEY, CDR2 SVGAGI. CDR3 length: 12 residues. Trimming left V 4 bases short and J 8 bases short, with 9 bases between. The CDR3 region is CASSSQGYEQFF. The CDR3 DNA is TGTGCCAGCAGTTCTCAGGGCTATGAGCAGTTCTTC.

The chain is built from TRBV6-4 and TRBJ1-2; 9 nucleotides align to TRBD1. The J segment lost 8 bases and the V segment lost 3 bases, leaving 10 bases of the junction unmatched. The CDR3 covers 15 residues. Germline V CDR1 and CDR2: MRHNA, SNTAGT. The CDR3 sequence: CASSDSPGTGSGYTF. The CDR3 DNA sequence: TGTGCCAGCAGTGATTCACCCGGGACAGGGAGCGGCTACACCTTC.

The V and J genes are TRBV5-1 and TRBJ2-2; 7 nucleotides agree with TRBD1. With V trimmed by 4 bases and J by 1 base, 10 bases remained unmatched. This CDR3 contains 17 residues. The germline CDR1 and CDR2 sequences are SGHRS and YFSETQ. The CDR3 DNA is TGCGCCAGCAGCCCTAACGTTGGGACAGTGAACACCGGGGAGCTGTTTTTT. The encoded protein is CASSPNVGTVNTGELFF.

The chain couples TRBV12-3 or TRBV12-4 to TRBJ1-1, with 7 bases aligning to TRBD1. V dropped 6 bases and J dropped 8; count of bases not matched to a gene: 9. CDR3 length: 13 amino acids. This CDR3 is CASSLGQTLEAFF. The CDR3 DNA sequence: TGTGCCAGCAGCCTGGGACAGACTCTGGAAGCTTTCTTT.

The chain combines TRBV23-1 with TRBJ1-4; a possible D gene is TRBD1 (5 bases). TRBV23-1 is noted as an ORF with a role that remains uncertain. With 0 bases removed from V and 8 bases from J, the gap between germline ends came to 13 bases. CDR3 length: 15 residues. The chain's CDR3 is CASSQSGTEGEKLFF. In DNA form, the CDR3 reads TGCGCCAGCAGTCAATCTGGGACTGAGGGGGAAAAACTGTTTTTT.

This clone was observed a few times. The V and J genes are TRBV5-1 and TRBJ2-7; D gene ambiguous. The germline V gene encodes CDR1 SGHRS and CDR2 YFSETQ. The CDR3 runs to 13 residues. V was trimmed by 4 bases and J by 5 bases, leaving 13 bases between them. CDR3 bases: TGCGCCAGCAGCCCCCCAGGTCCCCACGAGCAGTACTTC. Translation: CASSPPGPHEQYF.

To note about this clone: The sample holds other DNA sequences that translate to the same CDR3. This chain links TRBV6-5 with TRBJ1-1; D remains unclear. CDR1 is MNHEY and CDR2 is SVGAGI in the germline V gene. The CDR3 runs 14 residues. V lost 0 bases, J lost 1 base, and 6 bases lay in between. The CDR3 nucleotides are TGTGCCAGCAGTTACTCGAGATGGAACACTGAAGCTTTCTTT. This gives the protein CASSYSRWNTEAFF.

This clone turned up a few times. The gene calls are TRBV19 and TRBJ2-2; 9 positions match TRBD2. Germline values: CDR1 LNHDA, CDR2 SQIVND (reference sequence). This CDR3 is built from 18 residues. Germline trimming cut 3 bases from V and 5 bases from J; bases unmatched to any gene: 13. CDR3 nucleotide sequence: TGTGCCAGTAGTATTGGTGGGTTCGGGACTAGCAGTACCGGGGAGCTGTTTTTT. This sequence encodes CASSIGGFGTSSTGELFF.

The V call is TRBV29-1, the J call TRBJ2-7; D possibly corresponds to TRBD1 (7 bases). The CDR3 length is 11 residues. Germline V CDR1 and CDR2: SQVTM, ANQGSEA. Trimming took off 7 bases at V and 3 bases at J, with 10 bases between the two ends. CDR3 sequence reads: CSGQGGYEQYF. The CDR3 DNA is TGCAGCGGCCAGGGGGGCTACGAGCAGTACTTC.

The rearrangement uses TRBV21-1 and TRBJ2-7; the table calls TRBD1, which could not be checked here. TRBV21-1 is described as a pseudogene. This CDR3 comprises 16 residues. The CDR3 region has the DNA TGTGCCAGCAGCAATGGTGGACAGGGGACCCCCTACGAGCAGTACGTC. Its translation is CASSNGGQGTPYEQYV.

This clone has a single count. V and J are TRBV5-4 and TRBJ1-2; 11 bases map to TRBD1. V dropped 0 bases and J dropped 5; count of bases not matched to a gene: 3. Germline V gene data show CDR1 as SGHNT and CDR2 as YYREEE (reference sequence). The length of the CDR3 is 15 residues. The CDR3: CASSLAGQGAYGYTF. CDR3 in DNA: TGTGCCAGCAGCTTGGCCGGACAGGGGGCTTATGGCTACACCTTC.

The chain joins TRBV18 to TRBJ1-1; D is uncertain. The V gene's germline CDR1 is KGHSH and CDR2 LQKENI. The V gene lost 5 bases and the J gene lost 1 base, with 11 bases spanning the gap. This CDR3 is built from 14 residues. The CDR3 region has the DNA TGTGCCAGCTCAGGAGAAGTGGGGAACACTGAAGCTTTCTTT. This codes for CASSGEVGNTEAFF.

V usage is TRBV19 and J usage is TRBJ2-2; 8 positions agree with TRBD1. The CDR3 extends over 15 amino acids. V lost 5 bases, J lost 0 bases, and 2 bases stayed unmatched. Germline-derived CDR1 and CDR2 are LNHDA and SQIVND (reference sequence). DNA for the CDR3: TGTGCCAGTAGTTTACAGGGGGCGAACACCGGGGAGCTGTTTTTT. Translation: CASSLQGANTGELFF.

The V and J genes are TRBV5-8 and TRBJ2-1; TRBD2 might be the D (6 bases). V was clipped by 5 bases and J by 4 bases, with 16 bases between them. Germline assignment: CDR1 SGHTS and CDR2 YDEGEE. The CDR3 runs to 15 residues. The CDR3 nucleotides are TGTGCCAGCAGACCCACCGGGACTCAGTACAATGAGCAGTTCTTC. Amino acids: CASRPTGTQYNEQFF.

The rearrangement joins TRBV5-1 to TRBJ1-2; 11 nucleotides match TRBD1. Looked up from germline, CDR1 is SGHRS and CDR2 is YFSETQ. The ends lost 4 bases at V and 6 bases at J; junction bases unmatched: 11. The CDR3 sequence is 16 residues long. CDR3 sequence: CASSPRPWTGGDGYTF. In DNA, the CDR3 is TGCGCCAGCAGCCCCCGACCATGGACAGGGGGCGATGGCTACACCTTC.

The chain joins TRBV7-2 to TRBJ2-1; the match to TRBD2 covers 10 bases. The CDR3 covers 16 residues. Germline assignment: CDR1 SGHTA and CDR2 FQGNSA. The trim removed 5 bases at V and 9 bases at J, leaving 13 bases unmatched. CDR3 residues: CASSLAVSGGGREQFF. The DNA for the CDR3 is TGTGCCAGCAGCCTTGCGGTCAGCGGGGGGGGACGTGAGCAGTTCTTC.

The chain couples TRBV6-5 to TRBJ2-2; TRBD1 aligns across 10 bases. V trimming: 6 bases; J trimming: 3 bases; junction bases outside the gene matches: 1. CDR1 and CDR2 from the germline V gene are MNHEY and SVGAGI. The CDR3 sequence is 14 residues long. This chain's CDR3 is CASRGTGDTGELFF. As DNA, the CDR3 is TGTGCCAGCAGGGGGACAGGGGACACCGGGGAGCTGTTTTTT.

This clone was counted a few times. The gene calls are TRBV4-1 and TRBJ2-7; D unresolved. The germline gives CDR1 MGHRA, CDR2 YSYEKL. Between the trimmed V and J ends, which lost 2 bases and 4 bases, there was a span of 15 bases. The CDR3 runs 15 residues. CDR3 bases: TGCGCCAGCAGCCAAAGTCAGGCTCGCAATTACGAGCAGTACTTC. Amino acids: CASSQSQARNYEQYF.

The chain joins TRBV7-2 to TRBJ2-6; 7 bases align to TRBD1. This CDR3 is 18 amino acids long. Per the germline V gene, CDR1 is SGHTA and CDR2 is FQGNSA. J lost 4 bases, V lost 4 bases, and 13 bases had no gene match. The chain's CDR3 is CASSSRLPTGAGANVLTF. DNA for the CDR3: TGTGCCAGCAGCTCCAGACTCCCTACAGGGGCCGGGGCCAACGTCCTGACTTTC.